This T cell receptor beta chain was obtained from a study of cytomegalovirus exposure and HLA in healthy donors. Germline V CDR1 and CDR2: MNHEY, SVGAGI. The CDR3 has 15 residues. The ends were cut back, 7 bases at V and 5 bases at J, with 20 bases in the middle. 60 Vbeta and 13 Jbeta primers were used in PCR. Sequencing used immunoSEQ multiplex PCR; TCRdb keeps in-frame clones, though not all of them. The profile shows approximately 140,000 clones, around 80% of them singletons. This clonotype was obtained from a man aged 18 to 35 in good health and CMV-seropositive. Specimen: PBMCs. The rearrangement joins TRBV6-5 to TRBJ1-2; TRBD1 is a possible D gene (6 bases). CDR3 bases: TGTGCCAGCACTAGTAGGGGAGGGGGGTCGTATGGCTACACCTTC. Encoded protein: CASTSRGGGSYGYTF.